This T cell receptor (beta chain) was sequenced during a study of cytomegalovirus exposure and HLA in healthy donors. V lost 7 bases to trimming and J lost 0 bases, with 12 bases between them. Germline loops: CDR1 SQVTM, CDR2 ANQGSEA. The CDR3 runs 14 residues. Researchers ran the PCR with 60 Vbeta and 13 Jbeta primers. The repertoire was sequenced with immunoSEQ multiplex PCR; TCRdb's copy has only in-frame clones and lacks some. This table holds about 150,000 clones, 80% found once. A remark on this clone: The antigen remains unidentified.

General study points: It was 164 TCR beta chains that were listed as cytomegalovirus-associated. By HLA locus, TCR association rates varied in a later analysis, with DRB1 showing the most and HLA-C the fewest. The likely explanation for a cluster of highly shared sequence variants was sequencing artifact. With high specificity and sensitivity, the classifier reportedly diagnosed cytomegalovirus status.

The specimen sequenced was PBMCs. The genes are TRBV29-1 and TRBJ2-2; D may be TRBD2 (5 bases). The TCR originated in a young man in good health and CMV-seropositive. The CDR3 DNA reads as TGCAGCGCCAAGGAGGTACCGAACACCGGGGAGCTGTTTTTT. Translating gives CSAKEVPNTGELFF.